Sequencing of this T cell receptor beta chain was carried out in a study of T cells in Graves' hyperthyroidism and ophthalmopathy. The PBMCs were sourced from fresh peripheral blood (about 9.7 ml). Amplification yielded TCR beta CDR3 regions, with RNA transcripts as the source. Initially, a first-round RT-PCR of the TCR CDR3 employed the HTBI primer set. Via MiXCR, TCRdb re-called the multiplex PCR reads, giving one row per CDR3 protein. The data hold around 520,000 distinct CDR3 sequences, with 14% observed a single time. This receptor was obtained from a woman aged 40 to 50 with Graves' hyperthyroidism. Sequenced input: blood.

CDR3 sequence: CASSDIGGLHEQYF. In DNA, the CDR3 is TGCGCCAGCAGCGACATCGGGGGGTTACACGAGCAGTACTTC. The gene calls are TRBV5-1 and TRBJ2-7; 7 bases align to TRBD2. V shed 4 bases, J shed 5 bases, and the junction held 9 bases outside the gene matches. The CDR3 is 14 amino acids. The V gene's germline CDR1 is SGHRS and CDR2 YFSETQ.